Below, 3 T cell receptor beta chains from the same sample are listed, as sequenced in a study of T cells after yellow fever vaccination. In TCRdb, the 5' RACE reads were re-called with MiXCR into one record per CDR3 protein. The sample lists over 300,000 distinct CDR3 sequences, 6.8% occurring once. Sequencing used PBMCs, obtained approximately 40 days after the first yellow fever vaccination. The receptors were gathered from a man between 18 and 35 years old who received the YFV17D yellow fever vaccine.

For the CDR3, the DNA is TGCGCCAGCAGCCCCGGGACAGGGGGCGCAGGAGCATACAATGAGCAGTTCTTC. As protein: CASSPGTGGAGAYNEQFF. The rearrangement joins TRBV5-1 to TRBJ2-1, with TRBD1 matching over 12 bases. This CDR3 is 18 amino acids long. V lost 4 bases, J lost 4 bases, and 12 bases stayed unmatched. In germline, CDR1 is SGHRS, CDR2 YFSETQ.

The chain couples TRBV6-2 or TRBV6-3 to TRBJ2-2; D gene ambiguous. The CDR3 sequence is 13 residues long. CDR1 MNHEY and CDR2 SVGEGT come from the germline V gene. Trimming removed 6 bases at V and 8 bases at J, with 13 bases between. Here the CDR3 DNA reads TGTGCCAGCAGCCTCGCTCACCCAGGGGAGCTGTTTTTT. Its translation: CASSLAHPGELFF.

This clonotype showed up just a few times. This chain uses TRBV20-1 with TRBJ2-2; 14 bases are a match to TRBD2. This CDR3 contains 19 residues. With V trimmed by 0 bases and J by 0 bases, 6 bases remained unmatched. Germline CDR1 DFQATT, CDR2 SNEGSKA (reference sequence). CDR3 region: CSARDWTSGGTTNTGELFF. In DNA, the CDR3 is TGCAGTGCTAGAGATTGGACTAGCGGGGGGACAACGAACACCGGGGAGCTGTTTTTT.